Listed here is a single T cell receptor beta chain. This clonotype was seen a few times. The specificity of this receptor is unknown. Base qualities were left out, and no much larger clone turns up one base away. Relative to germline, V is missing 0 bases and J is missing 2 bases, with 7 bases of the junction outside any gene match. In the germline V gene, CDR1 corresponds to LGHNA and CDR2 to YSLEER. CDR3 length: 16 amino acids, cysteine to phenylalanine. This entry keeps only the CDR3 DNA: 48 bases, framed from base 1. Instrument on record: Illumina HiSeq 1500. TCRdb reworked the public reads: Q25 trimming with fastp, MiXCR clone assembly, productive beta chains retained. CDR3 protein duplicates are merged, each entry listing the most common genes and DNA. This sample gives about 130,000 distinct CDR3 sequences in total; 20% to 30% of them show up just once. The ten largest make up about a third of the sample.

This entry comes from a study of T cell repertoires in cytomegalovirus infection (dated by TCRdb to about 2019). In the study overall: The HLA type of each donor mattered for the analysis, because public TCR beta signatures pointed to carriage of CMV infection along with the matching HLA type.

Study-level results and caveats: The ex vivo response was dominated by HLA-C-restricted CMV-specific TCR beta clonotypes, which also provided the single most frequent clonotype in two of eight donors. Cumulative frequency of public TCR beta family members discriminated carriers of CMV infection plus the relevant HLA type in this cohort and an independent approximately 400-donor cohort.

The sequence came from a human donor in good health (CMV status not recorded). Some clones in this sample may be carry-over from other donors' samples. Here the chain combines TRBV4-3 and TRBJ2-7; TRBD1 agrees with 7 junctional bases. Sequencing was performed on PBMCs, sequenced either directly or after in vitro stimulation (not recorded which). The nucleotides read TGCGCCAGCAGCCAAGATTATGGACAGGCGGCCTACGAGCAGTACTTC. This translates into CASSQDYGQAAYEQYF.